One sample yielded the 29 T cell receptor beta chains listed below, sequenced in a study of shared clonotypes between healthy human individuals. Profiled with immunoSEQ multiplex PCR; TCRdb holds only in-frame clones, not every one. Of fewer than 2.5 million clones in the sample, 93% are singletons; the top ten hold around 0.37%. Sequencing input: naive CD4+ T cells from PBMCs. This sample's subset: CD45RA+ positively selected. The receptors shown here come from a man aged 18 to 30 in good health. Some clones in this sample may be carry-over from other donors' samples.

The chain couples TRBV28 to TRBJ1-6; 12 nucleotides align to TRBD1. The trim removed 6 bases at V and 14 bases at J, leaving 14 bases unmatched. Germline V lookup: CDR1 MDHEN, CDR2 SYDVKM. The CDR3 has 16 amino acids. The CDR3 DNA sequence: TGTGCCAGCAGCTTGAGCCGGGACAGGGGGCGAGGAACCCTCCACTTT. Its protein is CASSLSRDRGRGTLHF.

This sequence joins TRBV5-1 and TRBJ2-3; 13 positions match TRBD2. Germline lookup yields CDR1 SGHRS and CDR2 YFSETQ. The CDR3 is made up of 16 amino acids. V was pared by 0 bases and J by 5 bases, with 3 bases of the junction left unmatched. The chain's CDR3 is CASSLGLAGGIDTQYF. CDR3 bases: TGCGCCAGCAGCTTGGGACTAGCGGGAGGTATAGATACGCAGTATTTT.

The rearrangement links TRBV28 to TRBJ2-1, with TRBD1 as a possible D gene (6 bases). V was cut by 6 bases and J by 13 bases, with 19 bases left in between. Germline V gene lookup returns CDR1 MDHEN and CDR2 SYDVKM. The CDR3 is 13 amino acids. The DNA for the CDR3 is TGTGCCAGCAGCCGGATACAGGGCAGGTCCCAGTTCTTC. This codes for CASSRIQGRSQFF.

The chain couples TRBV4-2 to TRBJ2-2, with D perhaps matching TRBD2 (6 bases). Per germline, CDR1 LGHNA and CDR2 YNFKEQ. V gave up 4 bases and J gave up 2 bases, with 11 bases separating them. This CDR3 contains 15 residues. Written as DNA, the CDR3 is TGTGCCAGCAGCCCCGACGGGGGAAACACCGGGGAGCTGTTTTTT. It specifies CASSPDGGNTGELFF.

With respect to this clone: At the DNA level, this CDR3 is encoded by other sequences in the same sample as well. The chain employs TRBV28 and TRBJ1-1; no clear D gene. Trimming removed 3 bases at V and 2 bases at J, with 7 bases between. The CDR3 length is 13 residues. Germline CDR1 is MDHEN and CDR2 is SYDVKM. This CDR3 reads CASSFYGNTEAFF. The CDR3 DNA reads TGTGCCAGCAGTTTTTACGGTAACACTGAAGCTTTCTTT.

The gene calls are TRBV5-1 and TRBJ2-1; a possible D gene is TRBD1 (5 bases). The CDR3 has 14 residues. Germline loops: CDR1 SGHRS, CDR2 YFSETQ. V was clipped by 2 bases and J by 6 bases, with 12 bases between them. CDR3: CASSLSPQGNEQFF. Here the CDR3 DNA reads TGCGCCAGCAGCTTAAGCCCCCAGGGCAATGAGCAGTTCTTC.

This chain joins TRBV2 and TRBJ1-3; D is uncertain. Trimming took 3 bases from V and 8 from J, leaving 5 bases between them. CDR1 is SNHLY, CDR2 FYNNEI, per germline. CDR3 length: 11 amino acids. CDR3 bases: TGTGCCAGCAGTGAGGGTTACACCATATATTTT. Translation: CASSEGYTIYF.

The CDR3 DNA sequence: TGTGCCAGCAGCTTGGCCGCGGGGGGCGCGTCTGGATACACCTTC. Translating it yields CASSLAAGGASGYTF. The chain links TRBV5-6 to TRBJ1-2; TRBD1 is a possible D gene (6 bases). Looked up from germline, CDR1 is SGHDT and CDR2 is YYEEEE. This CDR3 has 15 amino acids. V lost 0 bases and J lost 11, with 20 bases in between.

The chain links TRBV7-9 to TRBJ2-5, with unresolved D. The last part of the DNA fits TRBJ2-7 better; the J call may be wrong. The CDR3 is made up of 13 amino acids. The germline V gene encodes CDR1 SEHNR and CDR2 FQNEAQ (reference sequence). The CDR3 DNA reads TGTGCCAGCAGCTTAGAGGTCGGCTACGAGCAGTACTTC. This translates into CASSLEVGYEQYF.

This clone was found once. The chain combines TRBV29-1 with TRBJ2-5; D is unclear. Trimming removed 3 bases from V and 2 bases from J, with 4 bases in between. Per germline, CDR1 SQVTM and CDR2 ANQGSEA. The CDR3 covers 11 residues. The CDR3 protein is CSVDLQETQYF. Written as DNA, the CDR3 is TGCAGCGTTGATCTTCAAGAGACCCAGTACTTC.

The V and J genes are TRBV28 and TRBJ1-4, with D possibly matching TRBD1 (5 bases). Germline V gives CDR1 MDHEN, CDR2 SYDVKM. Trimming left V 3 bases short and J 7 bases short, with 15 bases between. This CDR3 spans 15 amino acids. DNA for the CDR3: TGTGCCAGCAGTTTTCTCTCAGGGCCTGGTGAAAAACTGTTTTTT. It is translated as CASSFLSGPGEKLFF.

The V gene is TRBV5-6, the J gene TRBJ2-1, with D hard to call. The germline V gene has CDR1 SGHDT and CDR2 YYEEEE. V gave up 1 base and J gave up 4 bases, with 6 bases separating them. The CDR3 has 13 amino acids. This chain's CDR3 is CASSLLLYNEQFF. As DNA, the CDR3 is TGTGCCAGCAGCTTGTTGTTGTACAATGAGCAGTTCTTC.

The rearrangement joins TRBV6-1 to TRBJ2-3; 7 nucleotides line up with TRBD2. V gave up 7 bases and J gave up 5 bases; unmatched junction bases: 9. The CDR3 is 14 amino acids. Looked up from germline, CDR1 is MNHNS and CDR2 is SASEGT. The CDR3 loop reads CASKSRLALDTQYF. DNA of the CDR3: TGTGCCAGCAAGTCGAGACTAGCATTAGATACGCAGTATTTT.

The chain has TRBV2 and TRBJ1-4; weak D call: TRBD1 (6 bases). Trimming cost V 6 bases and J 3 bases, with 14 bases left between them. Germline V gene data show CDR1 as SNHLY and CDR2 as FYNNEI. The CDR3 consists of 15 residues. The CDR3 region has the DNA TGTGCCAGCAGGGGGACAAATCAGGCTAATGAAAAACTGTTTTTT. Translation gives CASRGTNQANEKLFF.

For the CDR3, the DNA is TGTGCCATCAGGGAAGGGGACAGATCCTACGAGCAGTACTTC. Residues: CAIREGDRSYEQYF. This chain joins TRBV10-3 and TRBJ2-7, with TRBD1 identical over 7 bases. V was pared by 6 bases and J by 1 base, with 6 bases of the junction left unmatched. The CDR3 is made up of 14 amino acids. From germline, CDR1 is ENHRY and CDR2 SYGVKD.

This clone was detected once. The chain employs TRBV28 and TRBJ2-7; 8 bases are shared with TRBD2. Germline V gene sequence: CDR1 MDHEN, CDR2 SYDVKM. After removal of 5 bases from V and 3 bases from J, the junction contained 9 bases not matched to a gene. This CDR3 has 15 residues. This chain's CDR3 is CASSLLTSAFYEQYF. CDR3 DNA sequence: TGTGCCAGCAGTCTGTTGACTAGCGCCTTCTACGAGCAGTACTTC. The full variable domain, its missing parts supplied by reference TRBV28 and TRBJ2-7, is DVKVTQSSRYLVKRTGEKVFLECVQDMDHENMFWYRQDPGLGLRLIYFSYDVKMKEKGDIPEGYSVSREKKERFSLILESASTNQTSMYLCASSLLTSAFYEQYFGPGTRLTVT.

This clone was seen more than once but under ten times. This sample includes further DNA sequences coding for the same CDR3. The chain is built from TRBV18 and TRBJ1-1; D unclear. This CDR3 contains 13 residues. Germline V gives CDR1 KGHSH, CDR2 LQKENI. V lost 3 bases and J lost 0, with 5 bases in between. The CDR3, as DNA: TGTGCCAGCTCACCGGATGTGAACACTGAAGCTTTCTTT. Amino acids: CASSPDVNTEAFF.

Comment on this clone: The same CDR3 can be traced to other DNA sequences in this sample. The rearrangement links TRBV2 to TRBJ1-3; no firm D call. The germline V gene has CDR1 SNHLY and CDR2 FYNNEI. The CDR3 spans 12 residues. V gave up 6 bases and J gave up 1 base, with 4 bases separating them. The CDR3 region has the DNA TGTGCCAGCAGCCCATCTGGAAACACCATATATTTT. Amino acid sequence: CASSPSGNTIYF.

The J gene is TRBJ2-7, the V gene TRBV27, with D perhaps matching TRBD2 (6 bases). CDR1 and CDR2 from the germline V gene are MNHEY and SMNVEV (reference sequence). Deletions cut 4 bases from V and 7 bases from J, with 17 bases between. This CDR3 contains 14 residues. CDR3 sequence (DNA): TGTGCCAGCAGTTGGGGACTTGCGGCGGAAGAGCAGTACTTC. Translation: CASSWGLAAEEQYF.

The chain joins TRBV11-1 to TRBJ1-2; no definite D call. This CDR3 has 14 residues. The germline gives CDR1 SGHAT, CDR2 FQDESV (reference sequence). V lost 5 bases to trimming and J lost 6 bases, with 16 bases between them. This CDR3 reads CASSQSRVDNGYTF. CDR3 in DNA: TGTGCCAGCAGCCAATCTCGGGTAGACAATGGCTACACCTTC.

Notes on this clone: Distinct nucleotide sequences in the sample also encode this CDR3. The chain is built from TRBV28 and TRBJ1-1; 9 positions agree with TRBD1. V dropped 4 bases and J dropped 8; count of bases not matched to a gene: 5. Per the germline V gene, CDR1 is MDHEN and CDR2 is SYDVKM. The CDR3 extends over 13 amino acids. The CDR3 protein is CASSSGQGGEAFF. Written as DNA, the CDR3 is TGTGCCAGCAGTTCGGGACAGGGTGGGGAAGCTTTCTTT.

V and J are TRBV18 and TRBJ2-7, with TRBD1 matching 8 bases. CDR3 size: 14 residues. Per germline, CDR1 KGHSH and CDR2 LQKENI. V lost 4 bases, J lost 3 bases, and 5 bases stayed unmatched. The CDR3 DNA follows: TGTGCCAGCTCACGGACAACAGGGGGCTACGAGCAGTACTTC. Translating gives CASSRTTGGYEQYF.

The chain combines TRBV12-5 with TRBJ2-2; 7 nucleotides agree with TRBD2. Looked up from germline, CDR1 is LGHNT and CDR2 is FRNRAP. The length of the CDR3 is 16 residues. Trimming took 1 base from V and 3 from J; bases not matched to a gene: 5. CDR3 in amino acids: CASGLGSGGYTGELFF. The CDR3 DNA reads TGTGCTAGTGGTTTGGGATCCGGGGGGTACACCGGGGAGCTGTTTTTT.

The chain joins TRBV7-2 to TRBJ2-1, with 7 bases that match TRBD2. Germline lookup yields CDR1 SGHTA and CDR2 FQGNSA. The CDR3 runs 15 residues. Germline trimming cut 1 base from V and 15 bases from J; bases unmatched to any gene: 15. The CDR3 nucleotides are TGTGCCAGCAGCTTAGTAACCAGCGGGGTGAGTTCGTGGTTCTTC. It encodes CASSLVTSGVSSWFF.

This clone turned up a few times. The chain is built from TRBV6-1 and TRBJ1-3; D gene unclear. The germline gives CDR1 MNHNS, CDR2 SASEGT. The V gene lost 2 bases and the J gene lost 2 bases, with 7 bases spanning the gap. The CDR3 runs 14 residues. The CDR3 loop is CASSEPGTGNTIYF. The CDR3 DNA sequence: TGTGCCAGCAGTGAACCAGGAACTGGAAACACCATATATTTT.

The V gene is TRBV29-1, the J gene TRBJ2-7, with 10 bases identical to TRBD1. This CDR3 contains 13 residues. Germline assignment: CDR1 SQVTM and CDR2 ANQGSEA. V dropped 3 bases and J dropped 6; count of bases not matched to a gene: 5. The DNA for the CDR3 is TGCAGCGTTGAGGGACAGGGGAGGCGCGAGCAGTACTTC. Encoded protein: CSVEGQGRREQYF.

A note on this clone: This sample includes further DNA sequences coding for the same CDR3. The V gene is TRBV5-1, the J gene TRBJ2-2; TRBD1 aligns across 8 bases. This CDR3 region has 14 residues. With 0 bases clipped from V and 6 bases from J, the junction kept 1 base outside the gene matches. Germline CDR1 and CDR2: SGHRS and YFSETQ. This CDR3 reads CASSLGQGSGELFF. The CDR3, as DNA: TGCGCCAGCAGCTTGGGACAGGGGTCCGGGGAGCTGTTTTTT.

This chain connects TRBV20-1 to TRBJ2-5, with TRBD2 matching 10 bases. In germline, CDR1 is DFQATT, CDR2 SNEGSKA (reference sequence). With 4 bases clipped from V and 7 bases from J, the junction kept 0 bases outside the gene matches. The CDR3 is 11 residues long. CDR3 bases: TGCAGTGCTAAGCGGGAGGGGACCCAGTACTTC. The encoded protein is CSAKREGTQYF.

The gene calls are TRBV5-1 and TRBJ2-7; D gene uncertain. Per germline, CDR1 SGHRS and CDR2 YFSETQ. The CDR3 is 13 residues long. V was pared by 0 bases and J by 5 bases, with 9 bases between. CDR3 DNA: TGCGCCAGCAGCTTGGCCAGTCGGGACGAGCAGTACTTC. Protein: CASSLASRDEQYF. The variable domain in full, completed from reference TRBV5-1 and TRBJ2-7, reads KAGVTQTPRYLIKTRGQQVTLSCSPISGHRSVSWYQQTPGQGLQFLFEYFSETQRNKGNFPGRFSGRQFSNSRSEMNVSTLELGDSALYLCASSLASRDEQYFGPGTRLTVT.